The TCR beta chain under discussion was sequenced for a study of a mutant IDH1 vaccine in newly diagnosed glioma. As concerns this clone: Its antigen is as yet unknown.

Repertoires were generated with immunoSEQ multiplex PCR, while TCRdb's copy carries only in-frame clones and drops some. The table shows tens of thousands of clones, with roughly 88% occurring only once. Stated time point: week 5, during vaccination. It was 300 ug of mutant IDH1 20-mer peptide that made up each vaccine dose, given with topical imiquimod. V lost 3 bases, J lost 9 bases, and 6 bases lay in between. In germline, CDR1 is MNHEY, CDR2 SMNVEV (reference sequence). CDR3 size: 12 residues. This chain connects TRBV27 to TRBJ1-6; D gene unclear. The receptor was isolated from a middle-aged man with glioma. Source: PBMCs, taken from a glioma patient whose treatment included an IDH1 peptide vaccine. The chain's CDR3 is CASSFTFSPLHF. The CDR3 coding sequence is TGTGCCAGCAGTTTCACGTTTTCACCCCTCCACTTT.